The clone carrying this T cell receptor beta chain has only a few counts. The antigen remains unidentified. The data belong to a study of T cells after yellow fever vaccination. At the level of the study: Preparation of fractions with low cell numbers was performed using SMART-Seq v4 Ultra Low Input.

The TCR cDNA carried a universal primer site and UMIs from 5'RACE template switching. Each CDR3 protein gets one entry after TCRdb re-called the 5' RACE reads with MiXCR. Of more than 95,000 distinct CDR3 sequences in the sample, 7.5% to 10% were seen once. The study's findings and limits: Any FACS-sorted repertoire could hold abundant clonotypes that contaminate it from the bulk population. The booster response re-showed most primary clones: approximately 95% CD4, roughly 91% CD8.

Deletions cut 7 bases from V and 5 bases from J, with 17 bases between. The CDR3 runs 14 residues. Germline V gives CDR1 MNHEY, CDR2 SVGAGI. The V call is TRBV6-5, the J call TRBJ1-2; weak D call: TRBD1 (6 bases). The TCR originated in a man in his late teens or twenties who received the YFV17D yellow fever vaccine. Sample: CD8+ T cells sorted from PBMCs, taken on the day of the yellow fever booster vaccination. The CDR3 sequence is CASTPNRDKYGYTF. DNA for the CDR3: TGTGCCAGCACGCCCAACAGGGATAAGTATGGCTACACCTTC.